This paragraph reports one T cell receptor beta chain. Its antigen is as yet unknown. The source of the sample is a study of cytomegalovirus exposure and HLA in healthy donors. Study-wide context: Around 180 million T cells yielded approximately 100 million unique TCR beta sequences, as an earlier analysis found.

General study results and limits: In terms of immune exposure information, only CMV serostatus was available. Roughly uniform sequencing depth across donors was assumed, possibly incorrectly. Among TCR beta chains, those listed as cytomegalovirus-associated numbered around 180.

The ends lost 4 bases at V and 2 bases at J; junction bases unmatched: 4. This CDR3 has 14 residues. Germline-derived CDR1 and CDR2 are KGHSH and LQKENI. Vbeta (60) and Jbeta (13) primers were used in the PCR. Sequencing was performed with immunoSEQ multiplex PCR; in TCRdb, only in-frame clones are kept and a portion is missing. The sample consists of around 89,000 clones, over 70% of them appearing once. Sample: PBMCs. The gene calls are TRBV18 and TRBJ1-2; 7 nucleotides align to TRBD1. This sequence originates from a girl aged 2-9 years in good health and CMV-seropositive. The CDR3 DNA sequence: TGTGCCAGCTCACTCGGGACAGTCAACTATGGCTACACCTTC. Translation gives CASSLGTVNYGYTF.